This TCR beta chain was retrieved from a study of blood T cell repertoires in COVID-19. Study-wide context: The United States, Italy and Spain were the sources of the acute and convalescent COVID-19 samples.

CDR3 size: 14 residues. Trimming shortened V by 8 bases and J by 0 bases, and 11 bases separated the two germline ends. CDR1 is MNHEY, CDR2 SVGAGI, per germline. Living in about two dozen US areas, the participants were between roughly 18 and 89 years of age. Donors of Cohort 3 who recovered were those that had two negative PCRs, clearance, or symptom resolution. In the original analysis: Nucleated cell number was recorded as an estimate derived from reference gene primer amplification. Sequencing was performed with immunoSEQ multiplex PCR; in TCRdb, only in-frame clones are kept and a portion is missing. V and J calls plus clone size are reproduced from that table; the DNA served to infer D and trimming. The sample lists a few hundred thousand clones; 70% to 90% were seen once.

This sequence originates from a woman aged 45 to 65 who had recovered from COVID-19. This chain connects TRBV6-5 to TRBJ1-5; possible D gene TRBD1, 5 bases. Sequencing input: PBMCs or T cells enriched from blood (not recorded which). The CDR3 coding sequence is TGTGCCAGCTTTGACAGTTATAGCAATCAGCCCCAGCATTTT. This translates into CASFDSYSNQPQHF.